Listed here are 14 T cell receptor beta chains from one sample, sequenced in a study of T cells after yellow fever vaccination (dated by TCRdb to between 2018 and 2020). What this sample's treatment or condition label stands for: live attenuated yellow fever vaccine strain. The method was 5' RACE. Instrument used: Illumina NovaSeq 6000. TCRdb trimmed the raw reads at Q25, called clones with MiXCR and kept productive beta chains. Duplicate CDR3 protein sequences are folded into a single record with the most common DNA and genes. Here the sample has 180,000 or so distinct CDR3 sequences; approximately 9.9% occur a single time. The ten largest clones take up 30% to 45% of the sample. The material was CD8+ T cells sorted from PBMCs, obtained 15 days after the yellow fever booster vaccination. These receptors were collected from a man in his late teens or twenties who received the YFV17D yellow fever vaccine.

The chain uses TRBV5-5 and TRBJ1-2; 9 bases are a match to TRBD1. In germline, CDR1 is SGHKS, CDR2 YYEKEE (reference sequence). The CDR3 has 17 residues. Germline trimming cut 4 bases from V and 1 base from J; bases unmatched to any gene: 11. This CDR3 is CASSDRDRVPFNYGYTF. The DNA for the CDR3 is TGTGCCAGCAGCGACCGGGACAGGGTCCCTTTTAACTATGGCTACACCTTC. Full variable domain (outside the CDR3, taken from reference TRBV5-5 and TRBJ1-2): DAGVTQSPTHLIKTRGQQVTLRCSPISGHKSVSWYQQVLGQGPQFIFQYYEKEERGRGNFPDRFSARQFPNYSSELNVNALLLGDSALYLCASSDRDRVPFNYGYTFGSGTRLTVV.

The J gene is TRBJ2-7, the V gene TRBV27; D gene unclear. Trimming took 2 bases from V and 1 from J, leaving 6 bases between them. The length of the CDR3 is 13 residues. Germline V gene sequence: CDR1 MNHEY, CDR2 SMNVEV (reference sequence). The CDR3 reads CASSLRQSYEQYV. The CDR3, as DNA: TGTGCCAGCAGTTTAAGGCAATCCTACGAGCAGTACGTC.

V gene TRBV29-1 combines with J gene TRBJ1-3; maybe TRBD1 (5 bases). CDR3 length: 13 residues. Germline CDR1 and CDR2: SQVTM and ANQGSEA. The germline V and J ends were trimmed by 4 bases and 7 bases, with 14 bases remaining between them. The CDR3 bases are TGCAGCGTTGTCCGGGAGGCAGGGAACACCATATATTTT. Amino acids: CSVVREAGNTIYF. The complete variable domain, with remaining parts taken from reference TRBV29-1 and TRBJ1-3, reads SAVISQKPSRDICQRGTSLTIQCQVDSQVTMMFWYRQQPGQSLTLIATANQGSEATYESGFVIDKFPISRPNLTFSTLTVSNMSPEDSSIYLCSVVREAGNTIYFGEGSWLTVV.

This sequence joins TRBV14 and TRBJ1-2, with TRBD1 matching over 9 bases. Germline CDR1 and CDR2: SGHDN and FVKESK. CDR3 length: 14 amino acids. The junction had 8 bases not matched to a gene; V was cut back by 5 bases and J by 7 bases. CDR3 bases: TGTGCCAGCAGCAAACCCGGGACAGGGCCTGGCTACACCTTC. Residues: CASSKPGTGPGYTF.

This chain links TRBV4-1 with TRBJ2-1; TRBD1 agrees at 7 bases. The ends lost 3 bases at V and 4 bases at J; junction bases unmatched: 3. CDR1 MGHRA and CDR2 YSYEKL come from the germline V gene. CDR3 length: 14 residues. In nucleotides, the CDR3 is TGCGCCAGCAGCCACTGGACAGGTTACAATGAGCAGTTCTTC. This codes for CASSHWTGYNEQFF.

This clonotype has just a few counts. V and J are TRBV9 and TRBJ1-5, with D perhaps TRBD1 (5 bases). Per the germline V gene, CDR1 is SGDLS and CDR2 is YYNGEE. The length of the CDR3 is 14 residues. Trimming removed 0 bases from V and 4 bases from J, with 8 bases in between. The CDR3 region is CASSVGGTNQPQHF. CDR3 nucleotide sequence: TGTGCCAGCAGCGTAGGCGGGACTAATCAGCCCCAGCATTTT. Filled out from reference TRBV9 and TRBJ1-5, the complete variable domain reads DSGVTQTPKHLITATGQRVTLRCSPRSGDLSVYWYQQSLDQGLQFLIQYYNGEERAKGNILERFSAQQFPDLHSELNLSSLELGDSALYFCASSVGGTNQPQHFGDGTRLSIL.

The chain has TRBV7-6 and TRBJ1-2; D perhaps matches TRBD1 (5 bases). Germline-derived CDR1 and CDR2 are SGHVS and FNYEAQ. The CDR3 totals 15 residues. V was clipped by 0 bases and J by 4 bases, with 12 bases between them. The CDR3 loop reads CASSLASGWSYGYTF. CDR3 nucleotides: TGTGCCAGCAGCTTAGCCTCAGGGTGGAGCTATGGCTACACCTTC.

The sample holds a few counts of this clonotype. J is TRBJ2-3 and V is TRBV4-2; D unclear. This CDR3 is built from 17 residues. Trimming pared 0 bases from V and 11 bases from J, leaving 24 bases between. The germline V gene encodes CDR1 LGHNA and CDR2 YNFKEQ. The CDR3 reads CASSQDLLNPMEVKQYF. The DNA for the CDR3 is TGTGCCAGCAGCCAAGATTTACTAAACCCAATGGAAGTTAAGCAGTATTTT.

CDR3 region: CATSDLLAANEQFF. The CDR3, as DNA: TGTGCCACCAGTGATTTGCTAGCGGCTAATGAGCAGTTCTTC. This rearrangement joins TRBV24-1 to TRBJ2-1; 7 bases are shared with TRBD2. Trimming took 0 bases from V and 7 from J; bases not matched to a gene: 2. Germline assignment: CDR1 KGHDR and CDR2 SFDVKD. This CDR3 region has 14 residues.

This clonotype was picked up a small number of times. The chain couples TRBV6-1 to TRBJ1-3; D uncertain. Germline values: CDR1 MNHNS, CDR2 SASEGT. The CDR3 spans 16 residues. The V end was cut by 3 bases, the J end by 0 bases, with 12 bases between. The CDR3 bases are TGTGCCAGCAGTGAGGGCAGCGGACCCTCTGGAAACACCATATATTTT. Amino acid sequence: CASSEGSGPSGNTIYF.

The chain uses TRBV5-1 and TRBJ1-5; D remains unclear. CDR1 is SGHRS and CDR2 is YFSETQ in the germline V gene. Trimming cost V 1 base and J 2 bases, with 10 bases left between them. The CDR3 totals 15 residues. DNA for the CDR3: TGCGCCAGCAGCTTGCATGGGATCGGCAATCAGCCCCAGCATTTT. This codes for CASSLHGIGNQPQHF.

In this sample, this clonotype turned up a few times. The chain links TRBV4-1 to TRBJ1-6; D remains ambiguous. Trimming stripped 2 bases from V and 6 bases from J, with 17 bases between. Germline lookup yields CDR1 MGHRA and CDR2 YSYEKL. The CDR3 is 17 residues long. CDR3 in DNA: TGCGCCAGCAGCCAACTCCTCTGGTTCGCCGGTAATTCACCCCTCCACTTT. Its protein product is CASSQLLWFAGNSPLHF.

The chain is built from TRBV19 and TRBJ2-4, with 10 bases aligning to TRBD1. The CDR3 is made up of 15 amino acids. V lost 4 bases and J lost 9; bases outside the gene matches: 9. The germline gives CDR1 LNHDA, CDR2 SQIVND (reference sequence). CDR3 loop: CASSTSGTGESIQYF. DNA of the CDR3: TGTGCCAGTAGTACATCCGGGACAGGGGAGAGCATTCAGTACTTC.

V usage is TRBV7-9 and J usage is TRBJ1-1; tentatively, D is TRBD1 (5 bases). The CDR3 length is 15 residues. V lost 3 bases and J lost 5, with 16 bases in between. Germline V gives CDR1 SEHNR, CDR2 FQNEAQ (reference sequence). The CDR3 spells CASSFFREGTTEAFF. DNA for the CDR3: TGTGCCAGCAGCTTTTTTCGGGAGGGGACGACTGAAGCTTTCTTT.